These 30 T cell receptor beta chains came from one sample sequenced in a study of blood T cells in healthy people across ages. Combining a sample-barcoded 5' primer with a J-beta primer mix, a second PCR ran for roughly 7 to 12 cycles. MiXCR was run by TCRdb on the 5' RACE reads, yielding one entry per CDR3 protein. The table records approximately 690,000 distinct CDR3 sequences, roughly two fifths of them present only once. The sequenced material came from blood. These receptors were collected from a man older than 75 in good health.

V is TRBV7-2 and J is TRBJ2-7; perhaps TRBD1 as D (7 bases). Per the germline V gene, CDR1 is SGHTA and CDR2 is FQGNSA. The CDR3 covers 15 residues. Trimming stripped 4 bases from V and 1 base from J, with 14 bases between. The CDR3 loop is CASSSAAGQSYEQYF. The CDR3 region has the DNA TGTGCCAGCAGCTCCGCCGCGGGACAGTCCTACGAGCAGTACTTC.

Turning to this clonotype: This may stem from a read error, because a much larger clone lies one nucleotide away. The chain is built from TRBV28 and TRBJ2-7; 7 bases are a match to TRBD1. V was pared by 4 bases and J by 3 bases, with 9 bases of the junction left unmatched. This CDR3 comprises 15 residues. In germline, CDR1 is MDHEN, CDR2 SYDVKM. CDR3 in DNA: TGTGCCAGCAGTTCGAGTGGGACAGCTGTCTACGAGCAGTACTTC. This codes for CASSSSGTAVYEQYF.

The chain has TRBV20-1 and TRBJ2-3; 8 bases are shared with TRBD2. V lost 6 bases and J lost 1; bases outside the gene matches: 12. CDR1 and CDR2 from the germline V gene are DFQATT and SNEGSKA (reference sequence). The CDR3 extends over 16 amino acids. The CDR3 nucleotides read TGCAGTGCCCCTAATGGCGGAGCGGGGGGCACAGATACGCAGTATTTT. Translating it yields CSAPNGGAGGTDTQYF.

This chain links TRBV27 with TRBJ1-1; D gene ambiguous. In germline, CDR1 is MNHEY, CDR2 SMNVEV (reference sequence). The ends were cut back, 3 bases at V and 1 base at J, with 12 bases in the middle. The CDR3 spans 15 residues. DNA for the CDR3: TGTGCCAGCAGTTTTTCGGGCAGAGGGAACACTGAAGCTTTCTTT. This encodes CASSFSGRGNTEAFF.

The chain couples TRBV20-1 to TRBJ1-4; 7 nucleotides align to TRBD1. From germline, CDR1 is DFQATT and CDR2 SNEGSKA (reference sequence). CDR3 length equals 16 residues. The J segment lost 0 bases and the V segment lost 7 bases, leaving 11 bases of the junction unmatched. CDR3 nucleotide sequence: TGCAGTGTTCCGGGACTAGGGACAGCAACTAATGAAAAACTGTTTTTT. Amino acids: CSVPGLGTATNEKLFF.

This clonotype was detected once. The CDR3, as DNA: TGTGCCAGCAGGGGTCCCGGGACAGGGGAAGCTTTCTTT. Its translation is CASRGPGTGEAFF. The V and J genes are TRBV6-1 and TRBJ1-1, with 9 bases that match TRBD1. J was trimmed by 8 bases and V by 6 bases; bases with no gene match: 7. The CDR3 runs to 13 residues. Looked up from germline, CDR1 is MNHNS and CDR2 is SASEGT.

This clonotype has a count of ten or more. This chain joins TRBV7-2 and TRBJ2-7; 8 bases are a match to TRBD2. CDR3 length equals 16 residues. The germline CDR1 and CDR2 sequences are SGHTA and FQGNSA. The J segment lost 0 bases and the V segment lost 5 bases, leaving 9 bases of the junction unmatched. The CDR3 nucleotides are TGTGCCAGCAGCCCCCTAGCGGGTCGGTTCTCCTACGAGCAGTACTTC. Amino acids: CASSPLAGRFSYEQYF.

The rearrangement uses TRBV5-1 and TRBJ2-7, with 11 nucleotides matching TRBD1. Per germline, CDR1 SGHRS and CDR2 YFSETQ. With V trimmed by 6 bases and J by 6 bases, 11 bases remained unmatched. CDR3 size: 15 residues. CDR3 DNA: TGCGCCAGCAACAGGGACAGGGGGGCCGGAGGCGAGCAGTACTTC. Encoded protein: CASNRDRGAGGEQYF.

This chain links TRBV4-2 with TRBJ1-5; no firm D call. CDR1 LGHNA and CDR2 YNFKEQ come from the germline V gene. The CDR3 sequence is 15 residues long. Trimming took off 1 base at V and 0 bases at J, with 7 bases between the two ends. The CDR3 sequence is CASSQGVNSNQPQHF. CDR3 nucleotides: TGTGCCAGCAGCCAAGGCGTGAATAGCAATCAGCCCCAGCATTTT.

The rearrangement uses TRBV6-5 and TRBJ2-3, with D unclear. Germline V gene lookup returns CDR1 MNHEY and CDR2 SVGAGI. V was cut by 0 bases and J by 3 bases, with 7 bases left in between. This CDR3 comprises 14 residues. This CDR3 reads CASSYSMTTDTQYF. For the CDR3, the DNA is TGTGCCAGCAGTTACTCGATGACGACAGATACGCAGTATTTT.

This clonotype came up many times. This chain connects TRBV6-2 or TRBV6-3 to TRBJ2-7, with 9 nucleotides matching TRBD1. This CDR3 comprises 15 residues. Germline trimming cut 6 bases from V and 1 base from J; bases unmatched to any gene: 7. Germline V lookup: CDR1 MNHEY, CDR2 SVGEGT. Here the CDR3 reads CASRTQGQGSYEQYF. The CDR3 DNA reads TGTGCCAGCAGAACCCAAGGACAGGGGTCCTACGAGCAGTACTTC.

This clonotype came up a few times. The genes are TRBV6-2 or TRBV6-3 and TRBJ2-1; 7 nucleotides match TRBD1. Per germline, CDR1 MNHEY and CDR2 SVGEGT. Trimming cost V 1 base and J 5 bases; bases outside gene matches: 2. The CDR3 loop spans 14 amino acids. The CDR3 coding sequence is TGTGCCAGCAGTTACTTAACAGGGGACAATGAGCAGTTCTTC. Protein sequence: CASSYLTGDNEQFF.

This clonotype turned up a few times. CDR3 sequence: CASSQGFSDIYEQYF. The CDR3 bases are TGCGCCAGCAGCCAAGGGTTTAGCGACATCTACGAGCAGTACTTC. V gene TRBV4-3 combines with J gene TRBJ2-7, with D possibly being TRBD2 (5 bases). With 1 base removed from V and 3 bases from J, the gap between germline ends came to 13 bases. CDR3 length equals 15 residues. Germline V gives CDR1 LGHNA, CDR2 YSLEER.

This sequence joins TRBV6-7 and TRBJ1-2, with 12 bases matching TRBD1. TRBV6-7 is an ORF for which the function is uncertain. V was pared by 8 bases and J by 5 bases, with 18 bases of the junction left unmatched. The CDR3 is 18 residues long. CDR3 sequence reads: CASAGRPGQGAVWYGYTF. CDR3 coding DNA: TGTGCCAGCGCAGGCCGGCCGGGACAGGGGGCCGTCTGGTATGGCTACACCTTC.

The chain employs TRBV4-3 and TRBJ1-2; 7 bases fit TRBD1. The trim removed 2 bases at V and 8 bases at J, leaving 5 bases unmatched. CDR1 and CDR2 (germline): LGHNA, YSLEER. CDR3 size: 13 residues. DNA of the CDR3: TGCGCCAGCAGCCAAACAGGGGCAAGGGGCTACACCTTC. This gives the protein CASSQTGARGYTF.

This clonotype was observed a few times. The chain joins TRBV4-3 to TRBJ1-4; D is ambiguous. The germline V and J ends were trimmed by 0 bases and 4 bases, with 27 bases remaining between them. CDR1 is LGHNA, CDR2 YSLEER, per germline. The CDR3 contains 21 residues. The CDR3 region is CASSQDQIGRLGRPNNEKLFF. The CDR3 bases are TGCGCCAGCAGCCAAGATCAGATAGGGCGACTAGGGCGACCGAATAATGAAAAACTGTTTTTT.

This chain connects TRBV3-1 to TRBJ2-5; D remains unclear. The CDR3 contains 13 residues. CDR1 is LGHDT, CDR2 YNNKEL, per germline (reference sequence). V was trimmed by 1 base and J by 7 bases, leaving 10 bases between them. CDR3 protein: CASSQAKLGTQYF. The CDR3 region has the DNA TGTGCCAGCAGCCAAGCGAAGCTAGGGACCCAGTACTTC.

This clonotype was recorded many times. V and J are TRBV28 and TRBJ2-5; tentative D call: TRBD2 (6 bases). The V end was cut by 4 bases, the J end by 7 bases, with 22 bases between. CDR3 length: 16 residues. The germline CDR1 and CDR2 sequences are MDHEN and SYDVKM. The CDR3 loop reads CASSSRDSSPTATQYF. CDR3 nucleotides: TGTGCCAGCAGTTCCCGGGACTCAAGCCCCACAGCGACCCAGTACTTC.

This clonotype was recorded a few times. Germline is not matched at one junction end, which may reflect a read error. The chain is built from TRBV4-3 and TRBJ2-1, with D perhaps given as TRBD1 or TRBD2 (5 bases each). This CDR3 has 13 residues. CDR1 and CDR2 from the germline V gene are LGHNA and YSLEER. The CDR3 DNA reads as TGCGCCAGTAGCCAAGTAACAGGAGGCGAGCAGTTCTTC. Translated, it gives CASSQVTGGEQFF.

The chain has TRBV6-6 and TRBJ2-5; D possibly matches TRBD1 or TRBD2 (5 bases each). CDR3 length: 16 amino acids. Germline-derived CDR1 and CDR2 are MNHNY and SVGAGI (reference sequence). V lost 6 bases to trimming and J lost 4 bases, with 21 bases between them. The CDR3 loop reads CASSYTGGISGETQYF. CDR3 sequence (DNA): TGTGCCAGCAGCTATACAGGTGGGATAAGCGGAGAGACCCAGTACTTC.

On this clonotype itself: One end of the junction is discordant with germline, which a read error may explain. The chain combines TRBV7-6 with TRBJ2-1; 11 bases align to TRBD2. Germline V gene sequence: CDR1 SGHVS, CDR2 FNYEAQ. The CDR3 consists of 18 residues. CDR3 sequence reads: CVSSRGASGRPGKDEQFF. For the CDR3, the DNA is TGCGTCAGCAGCCGAGGGGCTAGCGGGAGGCCGGGAAAAGATGAGCAGTTCTTC. Filled out from reference TRBV7-6 and TRBJ2-1, the complete variable domain reads GAGVSQSPRYKVTKRGQDVALRCDPISGHVSLYWYRQALGQGPEFLTYFNYEAQQDKSGLPNDRFSAERPEGSISTLTIQRTEQRDSAMYRCVSSRGASGRPGKDEQFFGPGTRLTVL.

The V and J genes are TRBV6-5 and TRBJ2-3; tentatively, D is TRBD1 or TRBD2 (5 bases each). The ends were cut back, 8 bases at V and 8 bases at J, with 11 bases in the middle. Germline values: CDR1 MNHEY, CDR2 SVGAGI. The CDR3 has 11 residues. CDR3 sequence (DNA): TGTGCCAGCGGGCCTGGGGGTACGCAGTATTTT. Its protein is CASGPGGTQYF.

This clonotype was counted between two and nine times. The chain combines TRBV6-2 or TRBV6-3 with TRBJ2-7; D possibly corresponds to TRBD2 (5 bases). V was cut by 5 bases and J by 4 bases, with 15 bases left in between. This CDR3 region has 14 residues. CDR1 is MNHEY, CDR2 SVGEGT, per germline. CDR3 sequence reads: CASSTREILYEQYF. The CDR3 DNA reads TGTGCCAGCAGTACTCGGGAAATTTTGTACGAGCAGTACTTC.

At least ten counts were recorded for this clonotype. The CDR3 here is CSVEELGTGDRETQYF. In DNA form, the CDR3 reads TGCAGCGTTGAAGAGCTTGGGACAGGGGATAGGGAGACCCAGTACTTC. This chain connects TRBV29-1 to TRBJ2-5; TRBD1 agrees at 10 bases. The CDR3 covers 16 residues. The germline gives CDR1 SQVTM, CDR2 ANQGSEA. Germline trimming cut 0 bases from V and 5 bases from J; bases unmatched to any gene: 9.

This rearrangement joins TRBV12-5 to TRBJ1-5, with D possibly TRBD1 on 5 matching bases. V was clipped by 6 bases and J by 4 bases, with 16 bases between them. Germline lookup yields CDR1 LGHNT and CDR2 FRNRAP. The CDR3 runs to 15 residues. The chain's CDR3 is CASGSAGEGNQPQHF. DNA of the CDR3: TGTGCTAGTGGATCGGCGGGGGAGGGAAATCAGCCCCAGCATTTT. Using reference TRBV12-5 and TRBJ1-5 for the parts outside the CDR3, the full variable domain is DARVTQTPRHKVTEMGQEVTMRCQPILGHNTVFWYRQTMMQGLELLAYFRNRAPLDDSGMPKDRFSAEMPDATLATLKIQPSEPRDSAVYFCASGSAGEGNQPQHFGDGTRLSIL.

V usage is TRBV6-2 or TRBV6-3 and J usage is TRBJ2-1; 8 nucleotides match TRBD2. The CDR3 has 13 residues. J gave up 5 bases and V 6 bases, and 3 bases lay outside the gene matches. The germline CDR1 and CDR2 sequences are MNHEY and SVGEGT. The CDR3 sequence: CASSSTSDNEQFF. The CDR3 DNA sequence: TGTGCCAGCAGCTCGACTAGCGACAATGAGCAGTTCTTC.

This clonotype has just a few counts. The rearrangement joins TRBV24-1 to TRBJ2-7; perhaps TRBD1 as D (6 bases). The V and J ends lost 6 bases and 3 bases respectively, with 17 bases between them. This CDR3 has 15 residues. Germline lookup yields CDR1 KGHDR and CDR2 SFDVKD. CDR3 nucleotides: TGTGCCACCAGTTCTTCGAAGGGGGTAAGCTACGAGCAGTACTTC. Translated: CATSSSKGVSYEQYF.

V gene TRBV4-2 combines with J gene TRBJ1-2; TRBD1 is a possible D gene (6 bases). This CDR3 is built from 17 residues. The ends were cut back, 4 bases at V and 3 bases at J, with 21 bases in the middle. Germline lookup yields CDR1 LGHNA and CDR2 YNFKEQ. This CDR3 reads CASSPGAPGLGDYGYTF. For the CDR3, the DNA is TGTGCCAGCAGCCCGGGGGCTCCGGGCCTTGGGGACTATGGCTACACCTTC.

J is TRBJ2-5 and V is TRBV11-2; maybe TRBD2 (5 bases). The J call may be in error: the DNA end matches TRBJ2-7 better. Germline assignment: CDR1 SGHAT and CDR2 FQNNGV. The CDR3 contains 14 residues. CDR3 protein: CASSRTSTSYEQYF. The CDR3 nucleotides read TGTGCCAGCAGCAGAACTAGTACCTCCTACGAGCAGTACTTC.

This clonotype was counted between two and nine times. The chain uses TRBV5-5 and TRBJ1-6; no reliable D call. Trimming pared 4 bases from V and 4 bases from J, leaving 15 bases between. The CDR3 contains 16 residues. CDR1 is SGHKS, CDR2 YYEKEE, per germline (reference sequence). This chain's CDR3 is CASSPRADRYNSPLHF. CDR3 bases: TGTGCCAGCAGCCCGAGGGCGGATAGATATAATTCACCCCTCCACTTT.